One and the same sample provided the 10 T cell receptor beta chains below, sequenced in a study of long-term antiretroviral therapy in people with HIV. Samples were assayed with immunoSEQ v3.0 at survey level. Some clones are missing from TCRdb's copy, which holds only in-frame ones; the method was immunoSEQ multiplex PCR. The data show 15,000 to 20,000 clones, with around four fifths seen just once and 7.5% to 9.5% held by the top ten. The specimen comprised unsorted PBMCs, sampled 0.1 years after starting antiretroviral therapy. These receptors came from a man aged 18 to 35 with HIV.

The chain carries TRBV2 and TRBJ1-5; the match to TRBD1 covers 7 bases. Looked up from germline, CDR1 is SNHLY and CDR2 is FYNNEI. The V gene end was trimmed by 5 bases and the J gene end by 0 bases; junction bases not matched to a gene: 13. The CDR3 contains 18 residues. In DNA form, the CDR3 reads TGTGCCAGCAGTAACCCCGGGACAGATACCTATAGCAATCAGCCCCAGCATTTT. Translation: CASSNPGTDTYSNQPQHF.

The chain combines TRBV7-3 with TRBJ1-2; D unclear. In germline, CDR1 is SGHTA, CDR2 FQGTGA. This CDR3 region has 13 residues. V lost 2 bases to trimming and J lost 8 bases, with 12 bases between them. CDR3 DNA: TGTGCCAGCAGCTTATCCTCAGGTTGGGGCTACACCTTC. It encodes CASSLSSGWGYTF.

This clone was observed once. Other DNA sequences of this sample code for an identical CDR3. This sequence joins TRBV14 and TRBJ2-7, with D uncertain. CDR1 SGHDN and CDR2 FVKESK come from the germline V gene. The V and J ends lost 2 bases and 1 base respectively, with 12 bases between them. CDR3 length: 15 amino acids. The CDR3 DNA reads TGTGCCAGCAGCCAATCTGACCGCCGTTCCTACGAGCAGTACTTC. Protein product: CASSQSDRRSYEQYF.

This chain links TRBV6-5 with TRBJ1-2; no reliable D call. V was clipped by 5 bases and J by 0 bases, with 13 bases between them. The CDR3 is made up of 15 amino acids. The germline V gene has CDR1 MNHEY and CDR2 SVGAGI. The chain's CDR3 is CASSINPYSNYGYTF. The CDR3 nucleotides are TGTGCCAGCAGTATTAATCCATATTCTAACTATGGCTACACCTTC.

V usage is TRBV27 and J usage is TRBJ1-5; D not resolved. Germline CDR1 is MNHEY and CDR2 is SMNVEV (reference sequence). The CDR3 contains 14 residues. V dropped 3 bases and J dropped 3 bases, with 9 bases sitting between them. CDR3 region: CASSFSTTNQPQHF. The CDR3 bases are TGTGCCAGCAGTTTTTCGACCACCAATCAGCCCCAGCATTTT.

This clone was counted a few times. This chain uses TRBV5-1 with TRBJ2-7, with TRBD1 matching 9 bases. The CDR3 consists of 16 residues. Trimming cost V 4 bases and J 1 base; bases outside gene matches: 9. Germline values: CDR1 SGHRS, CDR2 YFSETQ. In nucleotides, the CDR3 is TGCGCCAGCAGCAGAACCGGGACAGGGAGATCCTACGAGCAGTACTTC. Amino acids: CASSRTGTGRSYEQYF.

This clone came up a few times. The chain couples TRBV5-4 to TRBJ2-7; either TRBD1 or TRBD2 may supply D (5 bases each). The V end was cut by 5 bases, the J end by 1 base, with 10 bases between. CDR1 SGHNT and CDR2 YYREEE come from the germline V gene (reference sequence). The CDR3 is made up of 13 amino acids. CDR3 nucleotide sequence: TGTGCCAGCAGTGGGGGATCTTCCTACGAGCAGTACTTC. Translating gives CASSGGSSYEQYF.

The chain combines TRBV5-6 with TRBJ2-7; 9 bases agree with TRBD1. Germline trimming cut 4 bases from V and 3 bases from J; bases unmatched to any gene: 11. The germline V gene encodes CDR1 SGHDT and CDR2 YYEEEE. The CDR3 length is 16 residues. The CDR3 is CASSLMSGTGSYEQYF. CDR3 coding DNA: TGTGCCAGCAGCCTGATGTCCGGGACAGGGAGCTACGAGCAGTACTTC.

In nucleotides, the CDR3 is TGTGCCAGCAGTTCCCGGTGGCCTAATGAAAAACTGTTTTTT. This sequence encodes CASSSRWPNEKLFF. The chain uses TRBV27 and TRBJ1-4; no firm D call. Between the trimmed V and J ends, which lost 4 bases and 3 bases, there was a span of 9 bases. Germline assignment: CDR1 MNHEY and CDR2 SMNVEV (reference sequence). This CDR3 region has 14 residues.

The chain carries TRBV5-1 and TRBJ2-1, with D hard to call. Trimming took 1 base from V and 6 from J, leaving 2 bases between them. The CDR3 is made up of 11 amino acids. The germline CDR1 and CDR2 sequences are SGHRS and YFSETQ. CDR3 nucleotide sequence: TGCGCCAGCAGCTTGTCCAATGAGCAGTTCTTC. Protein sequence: CASSLSNEQFF.